This record looks at one T cell receptor (beta chain) sequence and its context. Its antigen is unidentified. Germline trimming cut 10 bases from V and 6 bases from J; bases unmatched to any gene: 8. CDR1 and CDR2 from the germline V gene are LNHDA and SQIVND (reference sequence). This CDR3 comprises 13 residues. The data are from a study of T cell responses to AZD1222 COVID-19 vaccine. Study summary: Pooling of second doses given at about 4 or about 12 weeks was done.

The data were produced by immunoSEQ multiplex PCR, yet TCRdb's version contains in-frame clones alone and is incomplete. This sample carries 100,000 to 140,000 clones, roughly 90% of them seen once, and the ten largest clones take roughly 6.5%. Study results and limitations: Donors were chiefly white British, with a greater number of females, and clonal diversity was perhaps underestimated. All repertoire sampling was performed exclusively after the peak T cell response.

The sequence derives from an adult in good health. Sample: peripheral blood, taken on day 0 of AZD1222 vaccination. The chain links TRBV19 to TRBJ1-5; 8 bases align to TRBD1. DNA for the CDR3: TGTGCCACCAAAGGACAGGGTAGTCAGCCCCAGCATTTT. Amino acids: CATKGQGSQPQHF.